A selection of T cell receptor beta chains follows, all from one sample in a study of T cell repertoires in cytomegalovirus infection. One entry per CDR3 protein results from TCRdb running MiXCR on the reads. The profile shows approximately 990,000 distinct CDR3 sequences, approximately 32% of them singletons. Their antigens remain unidentified. This specimen was cultured CD8+ T cells from PBMCs, taken from culture after CMV antigen stimulation. The receptors here all came from a human donor in good health (CMV status not recorded). Some clones in this sample may be carry-over from other donors' samples. Each CDR3 is given with its conserved first and last residue. D genes are given only for firm matches. The listing skips clone size in some rows; elsewhere it reads once, few, many or a size class.

D,J,V,size,CDR3,DNA
-,TRBJ2-2,TRBV7-6,few,CASSLQASNTGELFF,TGTGCCAGCAGCTTACAGGCCTCAAACACCGGGGAGCTGTTTTTT
-,TRBJ1-1,TRBV7-6,few,CASSVDDTEAFF,TGTGCCAGCAGCGTTGATGACACTGAAGCTTTCTTT
TRBD2,TRBJ2-1,TRBV5-6,-,CASSFLRLAGPHNEQFF,TGTGCCAGCAGCTTTCTTCGACTAGCGGGGCCCCACAATGAGCAGTTCTTC
-,TRBJ1-5,TRBV27,-,CASSSAGGNQPQHF,TGTGCCAGCAGTTCGGCAGGAGGCAATCAGCCCCAGCATTTT
-,TRBJ2-4,TRBV6-6,-,CASSYSSLHLAKNIQYF,TGTGCCAGCAGTTATTCCTCCCTACACCTAGCCAAAAACATTCAGTACTTC
-,TRBJ1-2,TRBV2,-,CAIPWGQGGYTF,TGTGCCATCCCTTGGGGCCAGGGTGGCTACACCTTC
-,TRBJ1-1,TRBV7-2,many,CASSREGTEAFF,TGTGCCAGCAGCAGAGAGGGTACTGAAGCTTTCTTT
-,TRBJ1-6,TRBV13,few,CASSGGGPANSPLHF,TGTGCCAGCAGCGGGGGGGGACCTGCCAATTCACCCCTCCACTTT
-,TRBJ2-2,TRBV15,-,CATSRDMGFGPGELFF,TGTGCCACCAGCAGAGATATGGGGTTTGGGCCCGGGGAGCTGTTTTTT
-,TRBJ2-4,TRBV7-6,-,CASSSPAEGRGAQYF,TGTGCCAGCAGCTCTCCGGCCGAGGGTCGGGGCGCTCAGTACTTC
-,TRBJ2-1,TRBV20-1,-,CSAPPRGGNNEQFF,TGCAGTGCTCCCCCCAGGGGGGGAAACAATGAGCAGTTCTTC
TRBD1,TRBJ2-7,TRBV6-5,few,CASSYSAGGNEQYF,TGTGCCAGCAGTTACTCGGCAGGGGGCAACGAGCAGTACTTC
TRBD2,TRBJ2-1,TRBV7-9,-,CASTLPGTSGGPSYNEQFF,TGTGCCAGCACCCTCCCGGGGACTAGCGGGGGTCCATCCTACAATGAGCAGTTCTTC
-,TRBJ2-4,TRBV18,-,CASSPPGVLDIQYF,TGTGCCAGCTCACCCCCGGGGGTCTTGGACATTCAGTACTTC
-,TRBJ2-1,TRBV6-1,few,CASTYPGHYNEQFF,TGTGCCAGCACCTACCCCGGACATTACAATGAGCAGTTCTTC
-,TRBJ1-1,TRBV6-1,-,CASSEADDTEAFF,TGTGCCAGCAGTGAAGCGGATGACACTGAAGCTTTCTTT
TRBD2,TRBJ2-1,TRBV7-8,-,CASSLGTSTLHEQFF,TGTGCCAGCAGCTTGGGGACTAGCACTCTCCATGAGCAGTTCTTC
-,TRBJ1-4,TRBV28,-,CASSLGEATNEKLFF,TGTGCCAGCAGTTTAGGGGAAGCAACTAATGAAAAACTGTTTTTT
-,TRBJ1-6,TRBV7-4,many,CASMVDRSNSPLHF,TGTGCCAGCATGGTGGACAGAAGTAATTCACCCCTCCACTTT
-,TRBJ2-4,TRBV27,-,CASGVWDQEDIQYF,TGTGCCAGCGGAGTTTGGGACCAAGAGGACATTCAGTACTTC
-,TRBJ2-1,TRBV11-3,-,CASSLSRGTHNEQFF,TGTGCCAGCAGCTTAAGTCGGGGAACCCACAATGAGCAGTTCTTC
-,TRBJ1-2,TRBV19,few,CASLQGGYGYTF,TGTGCCAGTCTACAGGGTGGCTATGGCTACACCTTC
TRBD2,TRBJ2-5,TRBV6-5,few,CASKLGRRGYQETQYF,TGTGCCAGCAAGTTGGGGAGGCGGGGGTACCAAGAGACCCAGTACTTC
TRBD2,TRBJ2-1,TRBV6-5,few,CASTPSGGSSYNEQFF,TGTGCCAGCACCCCGTCGGGGGGGAGCTCCTACAATGAGCAGTTCTTC
-,TRBJ1-2,TRBV3-1,few,CASSQERGSGYTF,TGTGCCAGCAGCCAAGAAAGAGGAAGCGGCTACACCTTC
-,TRBJ2-5,TRBV7-8,-,CASSSAQEAQETQYF,TGTGCCAGCAGCTCCGCACAGGAGGCCCAAGAGACCCAGTACTTC
-,TRBJ1-3,TRBV7-3,-,CASSFVTNTIYF,TGTGCCAGCAGCTTCGTAACGAACACCATATATTTT
-,TRBJ2-7,TRBV6-1,many,CASSEAGSLGGLSYEQYF,TGTGCCAGCAGTGAAGCGGGTTCTCTGGGGGGACTTTCCTACGAGCAGTACTTC
-,TRBJ1-2,TRBV6-2/TRBV6-3,-,CASRHGRNYGYTF,TGTGCCAGCAGACACGGCAGAAACTATGGCTACACCTTC
-,TRBJ1-5,TRBV5-5,-,CASSPGGWNSNQPQHF,TGTGCCAGCAGCCCCGGAGGGTGGAATAGCAATCAGCCCCAGCATTTT
TRBD1,TRBJ1-6,TRBV6-5,-,CASSYSGQGAYNSPLHF,TGTGCCAGCAGTTACTCCGGGCAGGGGGCTTATAATTCACCCCTCCACTTT
TRBD1,TRBJ1-1,TRBV10-3,few,CAISETVQGAGTEAFF,TGTGCCATCAGTGAGACGGTACAGGGGGCCGGCACTGAAGCTTTCTTT
-,TRBJ2-3,TRBV10-3,-,CAISEQARDTQYF,TGTGCCATCAGTGAGCAGGCTAGGGATACGCAGTATTTT
-,TRBJ1-5,TRBV5-6,few,CASSSGRINQPQHF,TGTGCCAGCAGCTCCGGACGGATCAATCAGCCCCAGCATTTT
-,TRBJ2-5,TRBV5-4,-,CASSTRDKEETQYF,TGTGCCAGCAGCACTCGGGACAAAGAAGAGACCCAGTACTTC
-,TRBJ2-3,TRBV9,-,CASSVAQRLAPTDTQYF,TGTGCCAGCAGCGTAGCCCAGCGTCTAGCCCCTACAGATACGCAGTATTTT
TRBD1,TRBJ1-5,TRBV4-1,few,CASSQDGTGNQPQHF,TGCGCCAGCAGCCAAGATGGGACAGGCAATCAGCCCCAGCATTTT
-,TRBJ2-2,TRBV25-1,once,CASSHGRRSTGELFF,TGTGCCAGCAGTCATGGACGGCGGTCCACCGGGGAGCTGTTTTTT
-,TRBJ1-5,TRBV12-3/TRBV12-4,-,CASSVGMHQPQHF,TGTGCCAGCAGTGTAGGCATGCATCAGCCCCAGCATTTT
-,TRBJ2-1,TRBV7-6,-,CASSPLGTAYNEQFF,TGTGCCAGCAGTCCCTTGGGGACTGCTTACAATGAGCAGTTCTTC